These 15 T cell receptor beta chains came from one sample sequenced in a study of synovial regulatory T cells in juvenile arthritis. Matched peripheral blood accompanied the synovial fluid taken from each patient with active arthritis. Repertoires were generated with immunoSEQ multiplex PCR, while TCRdb's copy carries only in-frame clones and drops some. Its table records roughly 2,800 clones. The sample was Treg cells from the synovium. Source of these receptors: a donor aged 2-30 years with juvenile idiopathic arthritis.

This clone registers medium-sized by frequency. V gene TRBV30 combines with J gene TRBJ2-7; lacking DNA, the TRBD1 call made by TCRdb goes unchecked. CDR1 GTSNPN and CDR2 SVGIG come from the germline V gene (reference sequence). The CDR3 length is 14 residues. DNA for this receptor is not on file. CDR3 sequence reads: CAWRDTGLAYEQYF. Together with reference TRBV30 and TRBJ2-7, the CDR3 gives the full variable domain: SQTIHQWPATLVQPVGSPLSLECTVEGTSNPNLYWYRQAAGRGLQLLFYSVGIGQISSEVPQNLSASRPQDRQFILSSKKLLLSDSGFYLCAWRDTGLAYEQYFGPGTRLTVT.

The J gene is TRBJ2-2, the V gene TRBV19; TCRdb indicates TRBD1, and absent DNA this call remains unverified. CDR1 is LNHDA, CDR2 SQIVND, per germline (reference sequence). The CDR3 length is 16 residues. This entry has no DNA. The CDR3 reads CASSIVAGVGTGELFF.

CDR3 protein: CATSSGLIESEQFF. The J gene is TRBJ2-1, the V gene TRBV15; as DNA is missing, the TRBD2 call by TCRdb cannot be tested. From germline, CDR1 is LNHNV and CDR2 YYDKDF (reference sequence). CDR3 length: 14 residues. No DNA appears here. The full variable domain, rest sourced from reference TRBV15 and TRBJ2-1, is DAMVIQNPRYQVTQFGKPVTLSCSQTLNHNVMYWYQQKSSQAPKLLFHYYDKDFNNEADTPDNFQSRRPNTSFCFLDIRSPGLGDTAMYLCATSSGLIESEQFFGPGTRLTVL.

The genes are TRBV21-1 and TRBJ2-1; without DNA, the TCRdb call of TRBD1 cannot be checked. TRBV21-1 is assigned pseudogene status. The CDR3 totals 17 residues. Only the protein is available. The CDR3 region is CASSKENRGLSYNEQFF.

This clone ranks as medium-sized in terms of frequency. The chain couples TRBV7-9 to TRBJ2-7; no DNA is available, so the TRBD1 call from TCRdb remains unchecked. The CDR3 loop spans 14 amino acids. DNA was not recorded. Germline lookup yields CDR1 SEHNR and CDR2 FQNEAQ (reference sequence). The CDR3 reads CASSRTANSYEQYF.

This clone shows up as medium-sized by frequency. The chain combines TRBV7-2 with TRBJ2-7; TCRdb indicates TRBD2, and absent DNA this call remains unverified. From germline, CDR1 is SGHTA and CDR2 FQGNSA. This CDR3 is 14 amino acids long. The DNA is unrecorded. The CDR3 sequence is CASSSPGLAIEQYF. Variable domain in full (rest from reference TRBV7-2 and TRBJ2-7): GAGVSQSPSNKVTEKGKDVELRCDPISGHTALYWYRQSLGQGLEFLIYFQGNSAPDKSGLPSDRFSAERTGGSVSTLTIQRTQQEDSAVYLCASSSPGLAIEQYFGPGTRLTVT.

This clone counts as medium-sized by frequency. The chain employs TRBV2 and TRBJ1-6. In germline, CDR1 is SNHLY, CDR2 FYNNEI. CDR3 length equals 14 residues. No DNA is recorded. CDR3 loop: CASSEGQHNSPLHF.

The V gene is TRBV29-1, the J gene TRBJ1-4. The CDR3 consists of 15 residues. Nucleotide data are not available. Germline CDR1 is SQVTM and CDR2 is ANQGSEA. This CDR3 reads CSATKAGGTNEKLFF.

This chain joins TRBV5-5 and TRBJ2-5; the TCRdb call, TRBD1, lacks DNA for checking. Germline V CDR1 and CDR2: SGHKS, YYEKEE (reference sequence). The CDR3 sequence is 14 residues long. The DNA sequence is not available. This CDR3 is CASSSWTAQETQYF. The full variable domain, its missing parts supplied by reference TRBV5-5 and TRBJ2-5, is DAGVTQSPTHLIKTRGQQVTLRCSPISGHKSVSWYQQVLGQGPQFIFQYYEKEERGRGNFPDRFSARQFPNYSSELNVNALLLGDSALYLCASSSWTAQETQYFGPGTRLLVL.

The chain couples TRBV5-4 to TRBJ2-3; TCRdb's D gene call, TRBD1, goes unchecked for lack of DNA. The CDR3 sequence is 15 residues long. No DNA sequence is on record. In germline, CDR1 is SGHNT, CDR2 YYREEE (reference sequence). Here the CDR3 reads CASSVQGTGTDTQYF. Filled out from reference TRBV5-4 and TRBJ2-3, the complete variable domain reads ETGVTQSPTHLIKTRGQQVTLRCSSQSGHNTVSWYQQALGQGPQFIFQYYREEENGRGNFPPRFSGLQFPNYSSELNVNALELDDSALYLCASSVQGTGTDTQYFGPGTRLTVL.

This chain links TRBV25-1 with TRBJ2-6; with no DNA, the TCRdb D assignment of TRBD1 cannot be verified. The V gene's germline CDR1 is MGHDK and CDR2 SYGVNS. The CDR3 consists of 18 residues. No DNA is given. The CDR3 sequence is CASSSGKTGQSRANVLTF. Full variable domain (missing parts from reference TRBV25-1 and TRBJ2-6): EADIYQTPRYLVIGTGKKITLECSQTMGHDKMYWYQQDPGMELHLIHYSYGVNSTEKGDLSSESTVSRIRTEHFPLTLESARPSHTSQYLCASSSGKTGQSRANVLTFGAGSRLTVL.

This clone ranks as medium-sized in terms of frequency. This chain links TRBV4-2 with TRBJ1-3; TCRdb proposes TRBD1, but this gene call is untestable without DNA. Germline values: CDR1 LGHNA, CDR2 YNFKEQ. The CDR3 contains 18 residues. DNA was not recorded. The CDR3 loop reads CASSQDRYGRDSGNTIYF.

By frequency, this clone is medium-sized. The chain employs TRBV6-5 and TRBJ1-2. The CDR3 has 14 residues. No DNA accompanies this entry. Germline assignment: CDR1 MNHEY and CDR2 SVGAGI. This CDR3 reads CASSSMTGGYGYTF.

The V and J genes are TRBV19 and TRBJ1-1. The V gene's germline CDR1 is LNHDA and CDR2 SQIVND (reference sequence). The CDR3 totals 16 residues. The nucleotide record is missing. CDR3 amino acids: CASSIEFGGWGTEAFF. Variable domain in full (rest from reference TRBV19 and TRBJ1-1): DGGITQSPKYLFRKEGQNVTLSCEQNLNHDAMYWYRQDPGQGLRLIYYSQIVNDFQKGDIAEGYSVSREKKESFPLTVTSAQKNPTAFYLCASSIEFGGWGTEAFFGQGTRLTVV.

By frequency, this clone is medium-sized (0.01 to 0.1%). The chain combines TRBV7-9 with TRBJ1-3. From germline, CDR1 is SEHNR and CDR2 FQNEAQ (reference sequence). This CDR3 has 12 residues. DNA is not recorded here. CDR3 amino acids: CASSPRGNTIYF. The full variable domain, rest sourced from reference TRBV7-9 and TRBJ1-3, is DTGVSQNPRHKITKRGQNVTFRCDPISEHNRLYWYRQTLGQGPEFLTYFQNEAQLEKSRLLSDRFSAERPKGSFSTLEIQRTEQGDSAMYLCASSPRGNTIYFGEGSWLTVV.